This T cell receptor beta chain comes out of a study of beta chain features in type 1 diabetes. Looking at the study overall: Analysis included roughly 100 million sorted cells drawn from all samples.

The CDR3 extends over 15 amino acids. Trimming stripped 3 bases from V and 2 bases from J, with 11 bases between. From germline, CDR1 is LGHNT and CDR2 FRNRAP. Expressed TCRB transcripts got sequenced, as all isolated RNA was reverse transcribed. The method was immunoSEQ multiplex PCR; TCRdb's version includes in-frame clones alone and lacks a portion of them. Among 600,000 to 650,000 clones listed, 15% to 17% were seen once. This sequence joins TRBV12-5 and TRBJ2-1; a weak D match, TRBD1 (6 bases). This receptor was identified in a man between 18 and 29 years old in good health. The sequenced sample consisted of naive CD4+ T cells from blood. CDR3 nucleotide sequence: TGTGCTAGTGGTTTAGGGGACACCGCCTACAATGAGCAGTTCTTC. It yields the protein CASGLGDTAYNEQFF.